This T cell receptor beta chain is drawn from a study of human T cells and chemical hapten exposure. Looking at the study overall: Doses of diphenylcyclopropenone went to the patients' scalps weekly throughout the approximately 24-week study.

The time point here: patch test 2, 6 weeks after DPC sensitization. Noted treatment: therapeutic diphenylcyclopropenone sensitization with weekly scalp DPC. Findings and limits, study-wide: Counts of TCRs expanded at PT1 correlated positively with patch test score.

TCRdb redid the calling of the RACE reads with MiXCR, one entry per CDR3 protein. Found here are about 140,000 distinct CDR3 sequences, about 12% of them singletons; the top ten hold less than 1.5%. On this clonotype itself: What it binds is unknown.

Trimming took 5 bases from V and 6 from J; bases not matched to a gene: 7. Germline lookup yields CDR1 WNHNN and CDR2 SYGVQD (reference sequence). The CDR3 contains 15 residues. The chain links TRBV10-1 to TRBJ2-1; 10 nucleotides match TRBD2. This specimen was whole blood, taken in connection with sensitization to the hapten diphenylcyclopropenone (DPC). This receptor was identified in a woman aged 45-60 years with alopecia areata. Some clones in this sample may be carry-over from other donors' samples. This chain's CDR3 is CASSQMSGRGNEQFF. The CDR3 DNA sequence: TGCGCCAGCAGTCAGATGAGCGGGAGGGGCAATGAGCAGTTCTTC.